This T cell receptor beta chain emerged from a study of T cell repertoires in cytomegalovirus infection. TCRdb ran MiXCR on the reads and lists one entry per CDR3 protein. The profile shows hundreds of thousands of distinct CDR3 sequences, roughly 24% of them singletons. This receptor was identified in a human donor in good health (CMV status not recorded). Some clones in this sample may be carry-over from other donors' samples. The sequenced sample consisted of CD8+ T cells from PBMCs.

CDR3 in amino acids: CASREQGLRQPQHF. The CDR3 DNA is TGTGCCAGCAGGGAGCAGGGCTTGCGGCAGCCCCAGCATTTT. This sequence joins TRBV28 and TRBJ1-5; D possibly corresponds to TRBD1 (5 bases). V gave up 6 bases and J gave up 7 bases, with 16 bases separating them. Germline assignment: CDR1 MDHEN and CDR2 SYDVKM. The CDR3 is 14 amino acids.